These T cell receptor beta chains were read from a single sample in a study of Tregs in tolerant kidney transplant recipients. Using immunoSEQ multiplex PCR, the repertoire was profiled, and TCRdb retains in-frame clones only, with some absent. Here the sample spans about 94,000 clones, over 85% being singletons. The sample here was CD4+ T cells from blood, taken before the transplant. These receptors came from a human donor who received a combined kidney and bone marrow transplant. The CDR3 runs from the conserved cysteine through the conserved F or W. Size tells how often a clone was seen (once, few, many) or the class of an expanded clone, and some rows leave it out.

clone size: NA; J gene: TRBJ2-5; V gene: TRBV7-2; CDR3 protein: CASSLWTSGSSRFWETQYF
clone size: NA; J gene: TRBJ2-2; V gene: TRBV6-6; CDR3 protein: CASEEGNTGELFF
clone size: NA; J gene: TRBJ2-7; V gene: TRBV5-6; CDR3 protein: CASSLPLTRGSYEQYF
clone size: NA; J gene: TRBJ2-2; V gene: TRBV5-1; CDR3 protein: CASSLGVFPGELFF
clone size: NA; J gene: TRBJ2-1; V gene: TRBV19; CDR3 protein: CASNSGSYNEQFF
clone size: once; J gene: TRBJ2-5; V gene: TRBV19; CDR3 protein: CASSFRAEPGAQYF
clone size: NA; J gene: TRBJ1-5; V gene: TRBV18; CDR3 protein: CASSRDRTGSNQPQHF
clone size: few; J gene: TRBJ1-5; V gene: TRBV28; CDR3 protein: CASSFPRDRGEPQHF
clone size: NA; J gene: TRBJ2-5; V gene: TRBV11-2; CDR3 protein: CASSPRLAGLETQYF
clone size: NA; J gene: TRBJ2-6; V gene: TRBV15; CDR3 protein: CATSSGRALAGANVLTF
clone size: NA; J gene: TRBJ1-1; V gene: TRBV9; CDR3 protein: CASSVALQGSTEAFF
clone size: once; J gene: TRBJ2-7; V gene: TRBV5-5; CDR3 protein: CASSSTGLDEQYF
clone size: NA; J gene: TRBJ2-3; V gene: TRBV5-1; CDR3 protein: CASKRMEGTTDTQYF
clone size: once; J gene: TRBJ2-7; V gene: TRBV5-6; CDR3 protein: CASSPTGLYTYEQYF
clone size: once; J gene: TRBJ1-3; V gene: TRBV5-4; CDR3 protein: CASSPVPDSGNTIYF
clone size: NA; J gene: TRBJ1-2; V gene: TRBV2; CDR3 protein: CASSFRTAHYGYTF
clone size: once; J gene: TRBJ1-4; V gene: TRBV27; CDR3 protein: CASKRTGGGYNEKLFF
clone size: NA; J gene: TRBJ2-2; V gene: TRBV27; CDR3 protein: CASSYNVAGGVGELFF
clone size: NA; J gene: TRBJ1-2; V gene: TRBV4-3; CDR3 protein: CASSQTIVKRYGYTF
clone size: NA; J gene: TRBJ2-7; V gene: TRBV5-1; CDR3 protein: CASSFPTDSLEQYF
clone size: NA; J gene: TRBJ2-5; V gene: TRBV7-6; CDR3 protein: CASSRADRGETQYF
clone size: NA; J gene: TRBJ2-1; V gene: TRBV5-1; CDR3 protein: CASSISGAYNEQFF
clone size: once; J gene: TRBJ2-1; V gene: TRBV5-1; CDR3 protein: CASSLAGHLFYYNEQFF
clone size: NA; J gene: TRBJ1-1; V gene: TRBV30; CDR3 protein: CAWSVQQGNTEAFF
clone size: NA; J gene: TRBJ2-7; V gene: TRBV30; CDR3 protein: CAWSVGGGPYEQYF
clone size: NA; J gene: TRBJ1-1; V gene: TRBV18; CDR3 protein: CASSQPPLNTEAFF
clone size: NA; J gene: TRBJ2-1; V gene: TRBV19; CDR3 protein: CASRGEGAGGESYNEQFF